A single sample gave rise to the 2 T cell receptor beta chains below, sequenced in a study of blood T cell repertoires in COVID-19. Method: immunoSEQ multiplex PCR; TCRdb's copy keeps in-frame clones and lacks some. The sample holds 90,000 to 150,000 clones, about 74% seen once. The sequencing sample was made of peripheral blood. The receptors stem from a human donor in a cohort sampled during active COVID-19.

This chain links TRBV5-1 with TRBJ2-7; TRBD1 matches at 10 bases. Germline V CDR1 and CDR2: SGHRS, YFSETQ. V lost 6 bases, J lost 7 bases, and 13 bases stayed unmatched. CDR3 length: 15 residues. The CDR3 DNA reads TGCGCCAGCAACGATCCTGGGACAGGGGTTGGGGAGCAGTACTTC. It yields the protein CASNDPGTGVGEQYF.

The chain joins TRBV24-1 to TRBJ1-3, with no clear D. The CDR3 consists of 17 residues. The V end was cut by 1 base, the J end by 3 bases, with 15 bases between. The germline V gene encodes CDR1 KGHDR and CDR2 SFDVKD. The CDR3 here is CATSDFRSRRHGNTIYF. CDR3 in DNA: TGTGCCACCAGTGATTTCAGGTCCAGGCGTCATGGAAACACCATATATTTT.